The 11 T cell receptor beta chains below were found in one sample sequenced in a study of identical twins. MiXCR, run by TCRdb on the 5' RACE reads, gives a single entry per CDR3 protein. This table has fewer than 500,000 distinct CDR3 sequences, 20% to 25% appearing once. These data were likewise used in another study, on T cells expressing NK-cell markers.

The material sequenced was CD4+ T cells sorted from blood. These receptor sequences come from a woman under 30 in good health.

The rearrangement links TRBV2 to TRBJ1-1; 9 bases agree with TRBD1. CDR1 and CDR2 (germline): SNHLY, FYNNEI. The CDR3 covers 13 residues. The V and J ends lost 5 bases and 7 bases, in that order; junction bases with no gene match: 5. CDR3 nucleotide sequence: TGTGCCAGCAGTCGGGACAGGGATAGTGAAGCTTTCTTT. As protein: CASSRDRDSEAFF.

The DNA for the CDR3 is TGTGCCATCAGTGACCCCGGGCGGGGGATTACCCCAGATACGCAGTATTTT. Its translation is CAISDPGRGITPDTQYF. J is TRBJ2-3 and V is TRBV10-3; 7 nucleotides align to TRBD2. This CDR3 has 17 residues. V shed 3 bases and J 4 bases; nucleotides not matched to a gene: 13. Germline V gene lookup returns CDR1 ENHRY and CDR2 SYGVKD.

The rearrangement uses TRBV20-1 and TRBJ2-7; D might be TRBD1 or TRBD2, each matching 5 bases. The CDR3 is made up of 12 amino acids. The germline CDR1 and CDR2 sequences are DFQATT and SNEGSKA (reference sequence). V was cut by 0 bases and J by 8 bases, with 11 bases left in between. The CDR3 DNA sequence: TGCAGTGCTAGAGATATGAGGGGCCAGCAGTACTTC. It translates to CSARDMRGQQYF.

J is TRBJ2-2 and V is TRBV9; D possibly uses TRBD1 or TRBD2 (5 bases each). CDR1 is SGDLS and CDR2 is YYNGEE in the germline V gene. The CDR3 is 16 residues long. The germline V and J ends were trimmed by 1 base and 7 bases, with 17 bases remaining between them. The CDR3 DNA reads as TGTGCCAGCAGCGTACAGGGCCATGTGGGGGTCGGGGAGCTGTTTTTT. It translates to CASSVQGHVGVGELFF.

This chain joins TRBV20-1 and TRBJ2-3; 7 positions match TRBD1. The V and J ends lost 1 base and 4 bases, in that order; junction bases with no gene match: 5. The CDR3 is 14 amino acids. The germline gives CDR1 DFQATT, CDR2 SNEGSKA (reference sequence). The CDR3 region has the DNA TGCAGTGCTAGAGGCCGAACAGGGGCAGATACGCAGTATTTT. Translation: CSARGRTGADTQYF.

The rearrangement joins TRBV14 to TRBJ2-7; perhaps TRBD1 as D (8 bases). The CDR3 has 14 amino acids. Germline-derived CDR1 and CDR2 are SGHDN and FVKESK. The V gene lost 5 bases and the J gene lost 3 bases, with 14 bases spanning the gap. CDR3 amino acids: CASSGYRGGYEQYF. The CDR3 nucleotides are TGTGCCAGCAGCGGATACAGGGGGGGCTACGAGCAGTACTTC.

The genes are TRBV20-1 and TRBJ2-3, with D maybe TRBD2 (5 bases). Germline CDR1 DFQATT, CDR2 SNEGSKA (reference sequence). CDR3 length equals 14 residues. The V gene lost 6 bases and the J gene lost 3 bases, with 16 bases spanning the gap. The CDR3 nucleotides read TGCAGTGCCCAGGACTCCGCCAGGACAGATACGCAGTATTTT. It specifies CSAQDSARTDTQYF.

This clonotype has more than one count but fewer than ten. This rearrangement joins TRBV6-6 to TRBJ2-5; D possibly corresponds to TRBD2 (5 bases). The CDR3 runs 12 residues. Trimming pared 10 bases from V and 5 bases from J, leaving 14 bases between. CDR1 is MNHNY and CDR2 is SVGAGI in the germline V gene (reference sequence). CDR3 sequence: CATSGPGETQYF. Here the CDR3 DNA reads TGTGCCACTTCTGGGCCGGGGGAGACCCAGTACTTC.

The chain joins TRBV5-4 to TRBJ2-5; D unclear. Germline V gene lookup returns CDR1 SGHNT and CDR2 YYREEE (reference sequence). Trimming shortened V by 5 bases and J by 3 bases, and 14 bases separated the two germline ends. This CDR3 spans 14 amino acids. CDR3 sequence: CASSSKKQKETQYF. CDR3 DNA sequence: TGTGCCAGCAGTTCTAAAAAACAAAAAGAGACCCAGTACTTC.

As DNA, the CDR3 is TGTGCCAGCAGCGTAGGTCGCGGGACACAGACCGGGGAGCTGTTTTTT. It translates to CASSVGRGTQTGELFF. This rearrangement joins TRBV9 to TRBJ2-2; tentatively, D is TRBD1 or TRBD2 (6 bases each). The CDR3 consists of 16 residues. Germline V gene lookup returns CDR1 SGDLS and CDR2 YYNGEE. The V and J ends lost 0 bases and 5 bases respectively, with 14 bases between them.

This clonotype has a handful of counts. The chain links TRBV6-6 to TRBJ2-7; D is unresolved. The germline V gene has CDR1 MNHNY and CDR2 SVGAGI (reference sequence). There are 13 residues in the CDR3. V lost 0 bases and J 6 bases, leaving 9 bases between the germline ends. The CDR3 is CASSYSIQREQYF. The CDR3 DNA sequence: TGTGCCAGCAGTTACTCGATTCAGCGCGAGCAGTACTTC.